The clone carrying this T cell receptor beta chain came up a few times. No antigen is known for it. The CDR3 runs 15 residues. V lost 4 bases and J lost 1, with 10 bases in between. Germline-derived CDR1 and CDR2 are SGHVS and FQNEAQ. The authors used template switching to add a universal primer site and gave cDNA unique molecular identifiers. Each CDR3 protein is one row after TCRdb ran MiXCR on the 5' RACE reads. There are a few hundred thousand distinct CDR3 sequences in the sample; roughly 10% occur only once, and around 8.6% lies in the top ten. These data come from a study of identical twins. Regarding the study as a whole: Twins' surplus sharing was weaker for beta out-of-frame sequences. Partial confounding of zero-insertion analyses by invariant MAIT and iNKT cells was possible. Among monozygotic twins, out-of-frame TCR alpha sharing exceeded what models predicted.

The V call is TRBV7-8, the J call TRBJ2-2, with a tentative D call TRBD2 (6 bases). The clonotype comes from a woman between 45 and 65 years old in good health. Material: naive T cells sorted from blood. CDR3 coding DNA: TGTGCCAGCAGCTCCGGGCGGGAGAACACCGGGGAGCTGTTTTTT. Translation: CASSSGRENTGELFF.